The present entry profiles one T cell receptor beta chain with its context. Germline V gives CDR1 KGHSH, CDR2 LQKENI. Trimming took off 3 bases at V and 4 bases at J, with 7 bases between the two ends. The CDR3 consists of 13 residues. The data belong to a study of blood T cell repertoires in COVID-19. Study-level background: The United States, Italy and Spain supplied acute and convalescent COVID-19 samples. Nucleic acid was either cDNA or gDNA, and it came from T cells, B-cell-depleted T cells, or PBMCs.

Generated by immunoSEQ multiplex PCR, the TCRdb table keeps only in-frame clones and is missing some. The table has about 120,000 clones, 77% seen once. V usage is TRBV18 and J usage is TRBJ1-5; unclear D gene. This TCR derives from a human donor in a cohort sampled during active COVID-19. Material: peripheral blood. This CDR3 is CASSPGRNQPQHF. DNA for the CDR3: TGTGCCAGCTCACCGGGCAGGAATCAGCCCCAGCATTTT.